This T cell receptor (beta chain) was sequenced in a study of blood T cell repertoires in COVID-19 (dated by TCRdb to the early 2020s). Notes on the research overall: Collaborator samples came from the United States, Italy and Spain and covered acute and convalescent phases of COVID-19. The samples were drawn from the first 160 participants of the ongoing ImmuneRACE study and from roughly 1,300 subjects provided by 6 global collaborators. Where available, HLA class I and class II types were obtained from metadata supplied by the sample provider rather than from assay-based typing. The material from the prospective study consisted of cDNA or gDNA derived from T cells, B-cell-depleted T cells, or PBMCs. The sample metadata nearly always contained a de-identified subject ID, COVID-19 status, age in years and sex. A freely available public database, intended as a resource for researchers studying the immune response to SARS-CoV-2, is where the repertoires were released. Deeply sampled blood TCRbeta repertoires from subjects exposed to, actively infected with, or recovered from COVID-19 were included in the dataset. The investigation overall reported the following: The amount of clinical and demographic metadata varied by source and participant and was provided uncurated.

Trimming leaves V shorter by 5 bases and J shorter by 6 bases, with the junction holding 8 bases beyond the gene matches. The CDR3 contains 15 residues, cysteine and phenylalanine counted. CDR3 DNA is the only sequence kept; it has 45 bases, read in frame from the first base. Based on the germline V gene (reference sequence), the CDR1 and CDR2 sequences are LNHDA and SQIVND. This clone appeared a few times. Which antigen it targets is not known. Nothing much larger sits one base from this clone, and base qualities are not available. Whole blood was collected in K2EDTA tubes by collaborating institutions according to the institutions' own protocols. For TCRbeta analysis, collaborators shipped samples in one of three forms: frozen whole blood, isolated PBMCs, or DNA extracted from either of those sample types. The immunoSEQ Assay, a bias-controlled multiplex PCR, was used to amplify TCRbeta CDR3 regions from genomic DNA. In the original analysis: The number of nucleated cells in each sample was estimated from the amplification of reference gene primers within the assay. Sequence reads were collapsed and filtered to measure the absolute abundance of every unique TCRbeta CDR3 rearrangement. Productive Simpson clonality was computed per sample as the square root of Simpson's diversity index over productive rearrangements. Entries here come from immuneACCESS through TCRdb and include only in-frame sequences with V and J called. Some clones fail to appear in such tables; in the studies checked, an unresolved V gene covers under half of the shortfall, and the cause of the remainder is unknown. V and J calls and clone size come straight from that table; D and trimming were deduced from the DNA. The sample table lists 100,000 to 150,000 clones, over 75% of them with a count of one. The ten top clones hold over 20% of the sample.

The chain joins TRBV19 to TRBJ1-5; TRBD1 lines up with 9 middle nucleotides. The sequence was obtained from a woman older than 75 with acute or convalescent COVID-19. Sequencing was done on a sample of peripheral blood. Here is the DNA: TGTGCCAGTAGTGAACCGGACAGGGGCGTTCAGCCCCAGCATTTT. It translates to CASSEPDRGVQPQHF.